The next 7 T cell receptor beta chains were all read from a single sample in a study of Ad26.COV2.S vaccination and SARS-CoV-2 variants. Treatment: 15 to 20 received Ad26.COV2.S at low or high dose, single or two shots; roughly five received placebo; per-sample allocation not given. Day 63 after the first vaccine or placebo injection was the time point for sampling. Sequencing used immunoSEQ multiplex PCR; TCRdb keeps in-frame clones, though not all of them. Among about 350,000 clones, about 89% were seen once, and the ten largest hold under 6%. The starting material was peripheral blood, obtained in a trial of Ad26.COV2.S vaccine versus placebo. Receptors originate from a person between 18 and 65 years old who received the Ad26.COV2.S COVID-19 vaccine or a placebo.

The chain has TRBV13 and TRBJ2-1; 7 nucleotides match TRBD2. V was clipped by 1 base and J by 10 bases; unmatched bases: 4. CDR1 and CDR2 from the germline V gene are PRHDT and FYEKMQ (reference sequence). This CDR3 comprises 13 residues. CDR3 sequence (DNA): TGTGCCAGCAGCTTAGTTGTCGGGGGGGAGCAGTTCTTC. Protein sequence: CASSLVVGGEQFF.

The rearrangement links TRBV6-2 or TRBV6-3 to TRBJ1-4, with a possible D match to TRBD1 (6 bases). CDR1 and CDR2 (germline): MNHEY, SVGEGT. Trimming shortened V by 0 bases and J by 4 bases, and 12 bases separated the two germline ends. The CDR3 covers 16 residues. The CDR3 DNA reads as TGTGCCAGCAGTTACTCCACAGGGTGGAGTAATGAAAAACTGTTTTTT. Its protein product is CASSYSTGWSNEKLFF.

In DNA form, the CDR3 reads TGCGCCAGCAGCCAAGACTCGGGGCACACAGATACGCAGTATTTT. This gives the protein CASSQDSGHTDTQYF. The chain uses TRBV4-3 and TRBJ2-3; D might be TRBD1 or TRBD2, each matching 5 bases. Looked up from germline, CDR1 is LGHNA and CDR2 is YSLEER. V was trimmed by 0 bases and J by 2 bases, leaving 9 bases between them. The CDR3 is 15 amino acids.

Here the CDR3 DNA reads TGTGCCAGCAGTTTAAGGGGCCGAGACAGCCTTCAGCCCCAGCATTTT. Translated: CASSLRGRDSLQPQHF. The chain carries TRBV28 and TRBJ1-5; D possibly corresponds to TRBD1 (5 bases). Germline CDR1 and CDR2: MDHEN and SYDVKM. V was cut by 2 bases and J by 6 bases, with 17 bases left in between. The CDR3 runs to 16 residues. The full variable domain, in which reference TRBV28 and TRBJ1-5 provide the parts outside the CDR3, is DVKVTQSSRYLVKRTGEKVFLECVQDMDHENMFWYRQDPGLGLRLIYFSYDVKMKEKGDIPEGYSVSREKKERFSLILESASTNQTSMYLCASSLRGRDSLQPQHFGDGTRLSIL.

The V and J genes are TRBV7-3 and TRBJ2-3; tentatively, D is TRBD2 (7 bases). The germline gives CDR1 SGHTA, CDR2 FQGTGA. The ends were cut back, 5 bases at V and 2 bases at J, with 14 bases in the middle. The CDR3 sequence is 15 residues long. The CDR3 loop reads CASSPWGGPTDTQYF. CDR3 coding DNA: TGTGCCAGCAGCCCCTGGGGGGGGCCCACAGATACGCAGTATTTT.

The chain joins TRBV19 to TRBJ1-5; D is possibly TRBD1 (6 bases). Germline CDR1 LNHDA, CDR2 SQIVND (reference sequence). Trimming removed 6 bases at V and 1 base at J, with 13 bases between. This CDR3 contains 15 residues. Here the CDR3 DNA reads TGTGCCAGTAGGCCGACAGGACGCAGCAATCAGCCCCAGCATTTT. Translation: CASRPTGRSNQPQHF.

The CDR3 loop reads CASSLDGEDTEAFF. DNA for the CDR3: TGTGCCAGCAGCTTAGACGGGGAGGACACTGAAGCTTTCTTT. The rearrangement links TRBV7-3 to TRBJ1-1; D unresolved. Germline V gene sequence: CDR1 SGHTA, CDR2 FQGTGA. The CDR3 consists of 14 residues. V lost 2 bases and J 3 bases, leaving 10 bases between the germline ends.